Listed below are T cell receptor beta chains from one sample, sequenced in a study of a mutant IDH1 vaccine in newly diagnosed glioma. Some clones are missing from TCRdb's copy, which holds only in-frame ones; the method was immunoSEQ multiplex PCR. Among around 33,000 clones, about 90% were seen once, and the ten largest hold around 21%. Their recognized antigens are unknown. Source: PBMCs, taken from a glioma patient whose treatment included an IDH1 peptide vaccine. These receptors were collected from a man younger than 35 with glioma. CDR3s include the opening cysteine and the closing phenylalanine or tryptophan. D genes are given only for firm matches. Clone size is given for some rows only: seen once, a few or many times, or a class if the clone is expanded.

CSVGGDPGELFF	TGCAGCGTTGGAGGGGATCCCGGGGAGCTGTTTTTT	TRBV29-1	TRBJ2-2	NA	NA
CASSHGAGVETQYF	TGTGCCAGCAGCCATGGGGCAGGGGTAGAGACCCAGTACTTC	TRBV5-4	TRBJ2-5	NA	NA
CATRLAGADTQYF	TGTGCCACCCGACTAGCGGGTGCAGATACGCAGTATTTT	TRBV6-1	TRBJ2-3	TRBD2	NA
CASRLDQLSQFF	TGTGCCAGTCGGTTAGATCAGCTGTCCCAGTTCTTC	TRBV7-2	TRBJ2-1	NA	NA
CASSQGGTFYGYTF	TGCGCCAGCAGCCAAGGTGGGACATTCTATGGCTACACCTTC	TRBV4-1	TRBJ1-2	NA	NA
CASSPTPVRGYTF	TGTGCCAGCAGTCCGACCCCGGTTCGTGGCTACACCTTC	TRBV2	TRBJ1-2	NA	NA
CATSVHRGGTEAFF	TGTGCCACCAGCGTACACAGGGGAGGGACTGAAGCTTTCTTT	TRBV15	TRBJ1-1	TRBD1	NA
CAWSPTASGRVHNEQFF	TGTGCCTGGAGTCCTACGGCTAGCGGGAGGGTCCACAATGAGCAGTTCTTC	TRBV30	TRBJ2-1	TRBD2	NA
CASSFRRDGNQPQHF	TGTGCCAGTAGTTTTAGACGAGATGGCAATCAGCCCCAGCATTTT	TRBV19	TRBJ1-5	NA	NA
CASSLEVAKNIQYF	TGTGCCAGCAGCTTGGAAGTAGCCAAAAACATTCAGTACTTC	TRBV5-4	TRBJ2-4	NA	NA
CASSEFGFTTF	TGTGCCAGCAGTGAATTCGGGTTTACCACCTTC	TRBV2	TRBJ1-2	NA	NA
CASSFVRGSGYTF	TGTGCCAGCAGTTTCGTCCGGGGGTCTGGCTACACCTTC	TRBV27	TRBJ1-2	NA	NA
CASTPGTSYEQYF	TGTGCCAGTACTCCCGGGACTTCCTACGAGCAGTACTTC	TRBV19	TRBJ2-7	NA	NA
CASSWTGGASPLHF	TGTGCCAGCAGCTGGACAGGGGGCGCTTCACCCCTCCACTTT	TRBV27	TRBJ1-6	TRBD1	NA
CAWSVSWMNTEAFF	TGTGCCTGGAGTGTTTCCTGGATGAACACTGAAGCTTTCTTT	TRBV30	TRBJ1-1	NA	once
CASSQDRAGREQETQYF	TGCGCCAGCAGCCAAGATAGGGCGGGAAGGGAGCAAGAGACCCAGTACTTC	TRBV4-3	TRBJ2-5	NA	NA
CASSPGLAAYEQYF	TGTGCCAGCAGCCCTGGACTAGCGGCCTACGAGCAGTACTTC	TRBV2	TRBJ2-7	TRBD2	NA
CASSLGGLADMRGQTQYF	TGTGCCAGCAGCTTGGGGGGACTAGCGGATATGAGGGGACAGACCCAGTACTTC	TRBV7-2	TRBJ2-5	TRBD2	NA
CASSRGGLEAYNEQFF	TGCGCCAGCAGCCGGGGAGGACTAGAGGCCTACAATGAGCAGTTCTTC	TRBV4-1	TRBJ2-1	TRBD2	NA
CASSGGQGVSYEQYF	TGTGCCAGTAGTGGTGGACAGGGGGTCTCCTACGAGCAGTACTTC	TRBV19	TRBJ2-7	TRBD1	NA
CASSLKQGRGEQFF	TGTGCCAGCAGCTTGAAACAGGGGAGGGGTGAGCAGTTCTTC	TRBV5-6	TRBJ2-1	NA	NA
CASGFPSGGPDSPLHF	TGTGCTAGTGGTTTCCCCTCTGGGGGGCCCGATTCACCCCTCCACTTT	TRBV12-5	TRBJ1-6	NA	NA
CASSLGTWENEQYF	TGTGCCAGCAGCTTAGGGACCTGGGAAAACGAGCAGTACTTC	TRBV7-9	TRBJ2-7	NA	NA
CASSPRQVNSPLHF	TGTGCCAGCAGCCCCCGACAGGTTAATTCACCCCTCCACTTT	TRBV7-2	TRBJ1-6	NA	NA
CASSFALSDTQYF	TGTGCCAGCAGCTTCGCCCTTTCAGATACGCAGTATTTT	TRBV5-5	TRBJ2-3	NA	NA
CASSLGASTSYEQYF	TGTGCCAGCAGCTTGGGCGCGTCTACGTCCTACGAGCAGTACTTC	TRBV5-5	TRBJ2-7	NA	NA
CASSRVGRGLGTEAFF	TGCGCCAGCAGCCGGGTCGGCAGGGGGCTGGGCACTGAAGCTTTCTTT	TRBV4-3	TRBJ1-1	TRBD1	few
CASSKDTEGGGGEAFF	TGTGCCAGCAGCAAAGACACGGAAGGGGGAGGGGGTGAAGCTTTCTTT	TRBV21-1	TRBJ1-1	NA	NA
CATAGVLDTGELFF	TGCGCCACCGCCGGCGTTTTGGACACCGGGGAGCTGTTTTTT	TRBV10-1	TRBJ2-2	NA	NA